Listed below are T cell receptor beta chains from one sample, sequenced in a study of blood T cell repertoires in COVID-19. Clones were read by immunoSEQ multiplex PCR, and TCRdb kept only the in-frame ones, dropping some. The profile covers more than 250,000 clones, with 85% to 90% appearing a single time and under 11% taken by the ten largest. What was sequenced was PBMCs or T cells enriched from blood (not recorded which). The receptors stem from a young woman who had recovered from COVID-19. The conserved cysteine and the conserved F or W are not part of the CDR3 here. Fields, in order: V gene, J gene, CDR3 protein.

v_gene: TRBV18; j_gene: TRBJ2-3; CDR3aa: ASSPPSGGADTQY
v_gene: TRBV7-9; j_gene: TRBJ2-1; CDR3aa: ASSLGTYIYNEQF
v_gene: TRBV27; j_gene: TRBJ2-2; CDR3aa: ATTGGGTGELF
v_gene: TRBV6-4; j_gene: TRBJ2-1; CDR3aa: ASSDSGGSSYNEQF
v_gene: TRBV19; j_gene: TRBJ2-7; CDR3aa: ASSIWPGGISVEQY
v_gene: TRBV7-2; j_gene: TRBJ2-7; CDR3aa: ASSLGGTGGSEQY
v_gene: TRBV4-1; j_gene: TRBJ1-2; CDR3aa: ASSQDSLQGGGRDGYT
v_gene: TRBV5-4; j_gene: TRBJ2-7; CDR3aa: ASSIDPGGSSYEQY
v_gene: TRBV6-1; j_gene: TRBJ2-1; CDR3aa: ASSEATGTFQTVF
v_gene: TRBV10-3; j_gene: TRBJ1-1; CDR3aa: ATYNRDNTEAF
v_gene: TRBV5-6; j_gene: TRBJ1-4; CDR3aa: ASSLLGQESYEKLF
v_gene: TRBV5-6; j_gene: TRBJ1-5; CDR3aa: ASSPSRTGWTQPQH
v_gene: TRBV5-1; j_gene: TRBJ1-2; CDR3aa: ASYSGTNNYGYT
v_gene: TRBV5-5; j_gene: TRBJ2-5; CDR3aa: ASSLALAGSQETQY
v_gene: TRBV27; j_gene: TRBJ1-2; CDR3aa: ASRPQVGPLGGGYT
v_gene: TRBV5-1; j_gene: TRBJ1-6; CDR3aa: ASTNWPDRDNSPLH
v_gene: TRBV30; j_gene: TRBJ1-4; CDR3aa: AWSVRTTNEKLF
v_gene: TRBV28; j_gene: TRBJ1-2; CDR3aa: AITTKQGGNYGYT
v_gene: TRBV14; j_gene: TRBJ2-7; CDR3aa: ASSQARRTGDYEQY
v_gene: TRBV7-9; j_gene: TRBJ2-5; CDR3aa: ASSYDAPGVGY
v_gene: TRBV4-1; j_gene: TRBJ1-5; CDR3aa: ASSQAAYSNQPQH
v_gene: TRBV3-1/TRBV3-2; j_gene: TRBJ1-3; CDR3aa: ASSQTIRGNTIY
v_gene: TRBV9; j_gene: TRBJ2-2; CDR3aa: ASSVAAGSGELF
v_gene: TRBV6-5; j_gene: TRBJ1-1; CDR3aa: ASSRTGESTEAF
v_gene: TRBV6-1; j_gene: TRBJ1-2; CDR3aa: ASSEEVLRGGYT
v_gene: TRBV2; j_gene: TRBJ2-7; CDR3aa: ASKFGDNSYEQY
v_gene: TRBV7-3; j_gene: TRBJ2-3; CDR3aa: ASSFVVTDTQY
v_gene: TRBV4-2; j_gene: TRBJ1-1; CDR3aa: ASSQDYNKNTEAF
v_gene: TRBV7-3; j_gene: TRBJ1-3; CDR3aa: ASSLGQPLGNTIY
v_gene: TRBV5-5; j_gene: TRBJ2-7; CDR3aa: ASSFEGSWNEQY
v_gene: TRBV5-1; j_gene: TRBJ2-2; CDR3aa: ASSLEGRGGTGELF
v_gene: TRBV28; j_gene: TRBJ2-1; CDR3aa: ASPPRSRYNEQF
v_gene: TRBV7-9; j_gene: TRBJ1-1; CDR3aa: ASSSRQNTEAF
v_gene: TRBV19; j_gene: TRBJ1-2; CDR3aa: ASSMGRPDRGYT
v_gene: TRBV13; j_gene: TRBJ1-1; CDR3aa: ASSSRQGGAF
v_gene: TRBV5-6; j_gene: TRBJ2-7; CDR3aa: ASSLNRVGAYEQY
v_gene: TRBV27; j_gene: TRBJ1-1; CDR3aa: ASSLIHWGTGGAFSPYEAF
v_gene: TRBV29-1; j_gene: TRBJ2-2; CDR3aa: SVSGLEGLFGPGELF
v_gene: TRBV3-1/TRBV3-2; j_gene: TRBJ2-6; CDR3aa: ASSHAQHGANVLT
v_gene: TRBV19; j_gene: TRBJ2-5; CDR3aa: ASSIQIQETQY
v_gene: TRBV28; j_gene: TRBJ2-2; CDR3aa: ASSLRGGLAGVGGELF
v_gene: TRBV27; j_gene: TRBJ2-2; CDR3aa: ASSVLTSGRGGELF
v_gene: TRBV12-3/TRBV12-4; j_gene: TRBJ1-1; CDR3aa: ASSLQVEAF
v_gene: TRBV9; j_gene: TRBJ1-1; CDR3aa: ASNKGGGTNTEAF
v_gene: TRBV11-2; j_gene: TRBJ1-6; CDR3aa: ASSVDRGNSPLH
v_gene: TRBV2; j_gene: TRBJ1-3; CDR3aa: ASRSDRVSGNTIY
v_gene: TRBV6-4; j_gene: TRBJ2-1; CDR3aa: ASSEQAGGVYNEQF
v_gene: TRBV11-2; j_gene: TRBJ1-3; CDR3aa: ASSLGMQGRGNTIY
v_gene: TRBV6-6; j_gene: TRBJ2-2; CDR3aa: ASKTVNTGELF